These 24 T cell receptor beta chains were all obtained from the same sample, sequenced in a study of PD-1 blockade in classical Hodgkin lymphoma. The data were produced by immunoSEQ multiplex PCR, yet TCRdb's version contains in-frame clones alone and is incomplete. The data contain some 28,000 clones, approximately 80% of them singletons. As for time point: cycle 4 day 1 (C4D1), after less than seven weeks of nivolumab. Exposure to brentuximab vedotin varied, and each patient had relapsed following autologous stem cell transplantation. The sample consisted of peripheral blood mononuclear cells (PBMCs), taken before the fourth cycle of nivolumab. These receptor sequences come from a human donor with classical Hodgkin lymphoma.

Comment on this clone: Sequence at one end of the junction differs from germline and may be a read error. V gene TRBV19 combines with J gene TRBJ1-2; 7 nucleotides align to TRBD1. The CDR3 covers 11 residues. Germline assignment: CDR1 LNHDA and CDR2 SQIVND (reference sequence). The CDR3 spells CASAEGAGFYF. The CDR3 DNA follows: TGTGCCAGTGCCGAGGGGGCAGGATTTTACTTC.

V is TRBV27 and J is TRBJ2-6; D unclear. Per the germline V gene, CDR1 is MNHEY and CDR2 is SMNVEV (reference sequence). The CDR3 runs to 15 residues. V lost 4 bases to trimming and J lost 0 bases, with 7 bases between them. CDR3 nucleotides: TGTGCCAGCAGTTCGGCACCCTCTGGGGCCAACGTCCTGACTTTC. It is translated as CASSSAPSGANVLTF.

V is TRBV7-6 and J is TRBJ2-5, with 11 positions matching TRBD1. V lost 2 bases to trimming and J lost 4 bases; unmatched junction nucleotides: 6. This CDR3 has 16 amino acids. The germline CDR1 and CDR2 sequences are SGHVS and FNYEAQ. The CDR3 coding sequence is TGTGCCAGCAGCTTACAGGACAGGGGGCATGGAGAGACCCAGTACTTC. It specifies CASSLQDRGHGETQYF.

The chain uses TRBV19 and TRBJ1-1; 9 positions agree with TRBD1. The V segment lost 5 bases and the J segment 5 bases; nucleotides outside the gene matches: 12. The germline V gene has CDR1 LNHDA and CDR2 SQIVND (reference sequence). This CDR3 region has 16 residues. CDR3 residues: CASSPRTDRGRTEAFF. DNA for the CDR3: TGTGCCAGTAGTCCCAGAACGGACAGGGGCCGGACTGAAGCTTTCTTT.

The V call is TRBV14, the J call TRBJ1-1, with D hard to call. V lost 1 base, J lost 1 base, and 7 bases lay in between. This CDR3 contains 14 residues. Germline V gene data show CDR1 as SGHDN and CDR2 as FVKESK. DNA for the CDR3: TGTGCCAGCAGCCAAGGGGCTCGGAACACTGAAGCTTTCTTT. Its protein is CASSQGARNTEAFF.

CDR3 DNA: TGTGCCATCAGTGAGATAATCATGAACACTGAAGCTTTCTTT. Protein: CAISEIIMNTEAFF. This chain uses TRBV10-3 with TRBJ1-1; no definite D call. Germline CDR1 reads ENHRY; CDR2 reads SYGVKD. The CDR3 totals 14 residues. V was cut by 2 bases and J by 0 bases, with 7 bases left in between.

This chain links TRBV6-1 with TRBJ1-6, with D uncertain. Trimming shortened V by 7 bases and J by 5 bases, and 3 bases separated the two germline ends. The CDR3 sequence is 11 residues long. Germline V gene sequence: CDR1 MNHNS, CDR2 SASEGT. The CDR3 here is CASKNNSPLHF. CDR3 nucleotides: TGTGCCAGCAAAAATAATTCACCCCTCCACTTT.

This CDR3 is CASSVGSTYEQYF. In DNA form, the CDR3 reads TGTGCCAGCAGCGTAGGCAGTACCTACGAGCAGTACTTC. This chain joins TRBV9 and TRBJ2-7; the D is unclear. The CDR3 consists of 13 residues. Germline V CDR1 and CDR2: SGDLS, YYNGEE. V shed 0 bases and J shed 2 bases, with 6 bases lying between them.

The DNA of the CDR3 is TGTGCCAGCAGATTAACAGATACGCAGTATTTT. The encoded protein is CASRLTDTQYF. The rearrangement links TRBV7-9 to TRBJ2-3; D not certain. V shed 6 bases and J shed 3 bases, with 4 bases lying between them. Germline-derived CDR1 and CDR2 are SEHNR and FQNEAQ (reference sequence). There are 11 residues in the CDR3.

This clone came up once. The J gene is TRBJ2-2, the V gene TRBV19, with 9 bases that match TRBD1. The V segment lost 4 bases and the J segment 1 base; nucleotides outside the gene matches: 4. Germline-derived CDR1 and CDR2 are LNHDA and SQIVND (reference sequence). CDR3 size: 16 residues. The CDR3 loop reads CASSTRTGVNTGELFF. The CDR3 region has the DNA TGTGCCAGTAGTACCCGGACAGGGGTGAACACCGGGGAGCTGTTTTTT.

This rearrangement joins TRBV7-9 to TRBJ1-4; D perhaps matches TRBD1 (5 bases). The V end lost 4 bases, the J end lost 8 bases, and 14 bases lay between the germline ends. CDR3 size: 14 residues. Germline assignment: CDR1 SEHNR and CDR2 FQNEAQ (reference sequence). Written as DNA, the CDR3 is TGTGCCAGCAGCTCTACCTCCAGGGCCGAAAAACTGTTTTTT. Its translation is CASSSTSRAEKLFF.

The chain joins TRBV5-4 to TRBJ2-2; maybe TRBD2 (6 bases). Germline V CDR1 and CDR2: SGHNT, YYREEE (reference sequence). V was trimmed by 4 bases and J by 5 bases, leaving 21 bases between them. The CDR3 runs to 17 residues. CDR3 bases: TGTGCCAGCAGCACCCGGGGGAGCGCCAGGAGGACCGGGGAGCTGTTTTTT. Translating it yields CASSTRGSARRTGELFF.

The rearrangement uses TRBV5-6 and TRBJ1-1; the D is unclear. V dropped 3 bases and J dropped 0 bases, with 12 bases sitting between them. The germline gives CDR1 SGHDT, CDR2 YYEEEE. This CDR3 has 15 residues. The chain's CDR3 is CASSWATELNTEAFF. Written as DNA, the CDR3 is TGTGCCAGCAGCTGGGCGACGGAGCTGAACACTGAAGCTTTCTTT.

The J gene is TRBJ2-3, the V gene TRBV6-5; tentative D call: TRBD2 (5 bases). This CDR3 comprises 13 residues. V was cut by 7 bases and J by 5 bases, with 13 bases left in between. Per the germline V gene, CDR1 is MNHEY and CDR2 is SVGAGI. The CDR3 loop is CASNLAHGDTQYF. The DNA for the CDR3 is TGTGCCAGCAACCTAGCACATGGAGATACGCAGTATTTT.

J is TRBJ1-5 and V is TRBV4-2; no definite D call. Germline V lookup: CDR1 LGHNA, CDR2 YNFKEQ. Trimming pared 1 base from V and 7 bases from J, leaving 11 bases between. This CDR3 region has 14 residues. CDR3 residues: CASSQVTGRQPQHF. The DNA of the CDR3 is TGTGCCAGCAGCCAAGTTACGGGAAGACAGCCCCAGCATTTT.

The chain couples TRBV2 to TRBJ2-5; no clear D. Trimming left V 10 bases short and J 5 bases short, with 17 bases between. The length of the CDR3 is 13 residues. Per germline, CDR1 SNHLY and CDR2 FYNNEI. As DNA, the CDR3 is TGTGCCACCGAGGTGGAGACCGAGGAGACCCAGTACTTC. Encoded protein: CATEVETEETQYF.

This chain's CDR3 is CASSYAGNTIYF. As DNA, the CDR3 is TGTGCCAGCAGTTACGCGGGAAACACCATATATTTT. The V and J genes are TRBV6-6 and TRBJ1-3; D is ambiguous. Germline CDR1 and CDR2: MNHNY and SVGAGI (reference sequence). V dropped 2 bases and J dropped 4 bases, with 3 bases sitting between them. This CDR3 has 12 amino acids.

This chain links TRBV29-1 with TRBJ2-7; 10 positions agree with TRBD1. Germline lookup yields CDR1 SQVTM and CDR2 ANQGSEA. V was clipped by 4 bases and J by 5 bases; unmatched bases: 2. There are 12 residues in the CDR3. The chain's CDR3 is CSVGGTGDEQYF. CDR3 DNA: TGCAGCGTTGGTGGGACAGGGGACGAGCAGTACTTC.

The CDR3 DNA is TGTGCCTGGAGAAAGAATGGACACCAAGAGACCCAGTACTTC. It yields the protein CAWRKNGHQETQYF. This chain connects TRBV30 to TRBJ2-5; no definite D call. V lost 3 bases and J lost 0, with 11 bases in between. Germline-derived CDR1 and CDR2 are GTSNPN and SVGIG (reference sequence). This CDR3 is 14 amino acids long.

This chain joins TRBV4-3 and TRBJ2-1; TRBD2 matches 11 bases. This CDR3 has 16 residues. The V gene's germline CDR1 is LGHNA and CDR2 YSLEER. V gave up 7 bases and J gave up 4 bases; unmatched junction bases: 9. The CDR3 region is CASISPGTSGYNEQFF. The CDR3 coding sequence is TGCGCCAGCATCTCCCCCGGGACTAGCGGTTACAATGAGCAGTTCTTC.

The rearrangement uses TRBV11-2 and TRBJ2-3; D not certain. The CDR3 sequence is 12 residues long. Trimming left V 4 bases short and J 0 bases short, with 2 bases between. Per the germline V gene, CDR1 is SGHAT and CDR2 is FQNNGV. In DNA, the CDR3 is TGTGCCAGCAGCTCCAGCACAGATACGCAGTATTTT. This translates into CASSSSTDTQYF.

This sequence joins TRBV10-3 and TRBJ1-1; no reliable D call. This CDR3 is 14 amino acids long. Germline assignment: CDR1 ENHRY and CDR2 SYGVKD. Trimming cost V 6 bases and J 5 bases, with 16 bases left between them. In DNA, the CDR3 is TGTGCCATCAGCTCAGAGTCAGAGCGGACTGAAGCTTTCTTT. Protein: CAISSESERTEAFF.

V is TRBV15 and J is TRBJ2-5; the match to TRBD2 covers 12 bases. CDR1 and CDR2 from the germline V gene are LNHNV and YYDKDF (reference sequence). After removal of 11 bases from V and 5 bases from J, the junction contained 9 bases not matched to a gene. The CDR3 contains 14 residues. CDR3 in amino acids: CASAPSGGVETQYF. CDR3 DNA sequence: TGTGCCTCGGCCCCTAGCGGGGGGGTGGAGACCCAGTACTTC.

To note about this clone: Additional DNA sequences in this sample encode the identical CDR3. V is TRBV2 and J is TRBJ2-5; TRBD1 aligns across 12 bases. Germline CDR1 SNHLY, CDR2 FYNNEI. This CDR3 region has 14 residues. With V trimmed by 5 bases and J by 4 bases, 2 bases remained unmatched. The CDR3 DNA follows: TGTGCCAGCAGTCGGGACAGGGGGCCAGAGACCCAGTACTTC. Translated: CASSRDRGPETQYF.